The 27 T cell receptor beta chains in this list originate from one sample, sequenced in a study of T-cell memory formation after mild COVID-19. TCRdb reprocessed the 5' RACE reads with MiXCR, giving one entry per CDR3 protein. The data hold roughly 310,000 distinct CDR3 sequences, with about 15% observed a single time. The specimen was PBMCs or a T cell subset sorted from them (not recorded which). The receptors originated from a man aged 18 to 30 who had mild COVID-19 (a few samples of this study predate the infection). Cell type and time point are not known.

This chain connects TRBV12-3 or TRBV12-4 to TRBJ1-2, with TRBD1 matching over 11 bases. The CDR3 is made up of 13 amino acids. Trimming cost V 6 bases and J 6 bases; bases outside gene matches: 3. CDR3 coding DNA: TGTGCCAGCAGGGACAGGGGGCTCGATGGCTACACCTTC. Translated, it gives CASRDRGLDGYTF.

This clonotype was picked up a small number of times. The chain combines TRBV7-3 with TRBJ2-3; the match to TRBD2 covers 9 bases. V was clipped by 2 bases and J by 0 bases; unmatched bases: 9. CDR1 is SGHTA, CDR2 FQGTGA, per germline. The CDR3 runs 18 residues. This CDR3 is CASSLRGSGGPSTDTQYF. CDR3 DNA: TGTGCCAGCAGCTTACGGGGTAGCGGGGGCCCTAGCACAGATACGCAGTATTTT.

The chain links TRBV6-1 to TRBJ1-1, with TRBD1 matching over 8 bases. Germline V gene lookup returns CDR1 MNHNS and CDR2 SASEGT. The CDR3 is made up of 12 amino acids. The ends lost 11 bases at V and 1 base at J; junction bases unmatched: 3. The CDR3 loop is CAGGQGNTEAFF. In DNA form, the CDR3 reads TGTGCCGGTGGACAGGGGAACACTGAAGCTTTCTTT.

Only a few counts were recorded for this clonotype. The chain employs TRBV18 and TRBJ1-1; TRBD1 might be the D (5 bases). Trimming removed 6 bases at V and 4 bases at J, with 18 bases between. The CDR3 is 15 residues long. Per the germline V gene, CDR1 is KGHSH and CDR2 is LQKENI. The CDR3 DNA follows: TGTGCCAGCTCGCAAGAACCGGGACGGTCCACTGAAGCTTTCTTT. Protein: CASSQEPGRSTEAFF. The whole variable domain, remainder taken from reference TRBV18 and TRBJ1-1, is NAGVMQNPRHLVRRRGQEARLRCSPMKGHSHVYWYRQLPEEGLKFMVYLQKENIIDESGMPKERFSAEFPKEGPSILRIQQVVRGDSAAYFCASSQEPGRSTEAFFGQGTRLTVV.

In its sample, this clonotype was seen a few times. The chain uses TRBV11-2 and TRBJ2-1; D unclear. The CDR3 is 16 residues long. V lost 4 bases and J 7 bases, leaving 20 bases between the germline ends. Germline V gives CDR1 SGHAT, CDR2 FQNNGV. The CDR3 here is CASSSYLGSGVNEQFF. In nucleotides, the CDR3 is TGTGCCAGCAGCTCTTATCTAGGATCAGGTGTTAATGAGCAGTTCTTC.

There are a few counts of this clonotype. The chain uses TRBV2 and TRBJ2-2; D not certain. CDR1 is SNHLY and CDR2 is FYNNEI in the germline V gene. V lost 6 bases and J 6 bases, leaving 17 bases between the germline ends. The length of the CDR3 is 15 residues. This CDR3 reads CASRAGPDGSGELFF. The CDR3 nucleotides are TGTGCCAGCAGAGCCGGACCGGATGGCTCCGGGGAGCTGTTTTTT.

The chain recombines TRBV7-6 with TRBJ2-1, with 10 bases identical to TRBD2. The CDR3 totals 15 residues. V trimming: 5 bases; J trimming: 6 bases; junction bases outside the gene matches: 7. Per germline, CDR1 SGHVS and CDR2 FNYEAQ. The CDR3 DNA is TGTGCCAGCAGCCCCCGCAGCGGGGGGGCCAATGAGCAGTTCTTC. This translates into CASSPRSGGANEQFF.

The V gene is TRBV5-6, the J gene TRBJ2-3, with D perhaps being TRBD1 or TRBD2 (5 bases each). V was trimmed by 0 bases and J by 4 bases, leaving 9 bases between them. The CDR3 is made up of 14 amino acids. Germline V CDR1 and CDR2: SGHDT, YYEEEE. CDR3 sequence: CASSLDVGADTQYF. The CDR3 DNA reads as TGTGCCAGCAGCTTGGACGTGGGGGCAGATACGCAGTATTTT. The full variable domain, completed using reference TRBV5-6 and TRBJ2-3, is DAGVTQSPTHLIKTRGQQVTLRCSPKSGHDTVSWYQQALGQGPQFIFQYYEEEERQRGNFPDRFSGHQFPNYSSELNVNALLLGDSALYLCASSLDVGADTQYFGPGTRLTVL.

This chain connects TRBV9 to TRBJ2-5; 9 nucleotides match TRBD1. The CDR3 is 17 amino acids. With 2 bases clipped from V and 2 bases from J, the junction kept 10 bases outside the gene matches. Germline loops: CDR1 SGDLS, CDR2 YYNGEE. The CDR3 DNA is TGTGCCAGCAGCGTTTACGCTGGGACAGGGCTTCAAGAGACCCAGTACTTC. Encoded protein: CASSVYAGTGLQETQYF.

This clonotype was seen repeatedly, ten times or more. The J gene is TRBJ2-1, the V gene TRBV9; perhaps D is TRBD1 or TRBD2 (6 bases each). This CDR3 has 16 residues. V dropped 3 bases and J dropped 5 bases, with 18 bases sitting between them. The germline V gene encodes CDR1 SGDLS and CDR2 YYNGEE. The DNA for the CDR3 is TGTGCCAGCAGCGCAACGGGGGCGTTGATCCACAATGAGCAGTTCTTC. This gives the protein CASSATGALIHNEQFF.

The chain has TRBV5-1 and TRBJ2-5; 7 bases fit TRBD2. The CDR3 covers 16 residues. V lost 0 bases, J lost 3 bases, and 8 bases stayed unmatched. Germline V gene sequence: CDR1 SGHRS, CDR2 YFSETQ. In nucleotides, the CDR3 is TGCGCCAGCAGCTTGGGGTCGAGCGGGGTTGAAGAGACCCAGTACTTC. Translated: CASSLGSSGVEETQYF.

The sample holds a few counts of this clonotype. V is TRBV11-2 and J is TRBJ1-1, with a possible D match to TRBD1 (5 bases). Germline V gene data show CDR1 as SGHAT and CDR2 as FQNNGV. CDR3 size: 15 residues. The V end was cut by 6 bases, the J end by 9 bases, with 23 bases between. CDR3 coding DNA: TGTGCCAGCAGGGCGATCGTGGGCAGGGTATCTCAAGCTTTCTTT. Its protein is CASRAIVGRVSQAFF.

The chain couples TRBV24-1 to TRBJ2-3; D uncertain. V lost 4 bases and J lost 4, with 5 bases in between. CDR1 is KGHDR and CDR2 is SFDVKD in the germline V gene. The CDR3 length is 12 residues. In nucleotides, the CDR3 is TGTGCCACCAGTGAAACAGCAGATACGCAGTATTTT. This gives the protein CATSETADTQYF.

This clonotype has a handful of counts. J is TRBJ2-6 and V is TRBV27, with D hard to call. The CDR3 runs to 13 residues. CDR1 and CDR2 (germline): MNHEY, SMNVEV (reference sequence). V was cut by 7 bases and J by 1 base, with 5 bases left in between. CDR3 in amino acids: CASKGSGANVLTF. The CDR3 nucleotides read TGTGCCAGCAAAGGATCTGGGGCCAACGTCCTGACTTTC.

In this sample, this clonotype turned up a few times. V and J are TRBV20-1 and TRBJ2-5; 9 positions match TRBD1. V was clipped by 6 bases and J by 5 bases; unmatched bases: 7. The CDR3 sequence is 13 residues long. CDR1 is DFQATT, CDR2 SNEGSKA, per germline (reference sequence). CDR3 in DNA: TGCAGTGCCTGGACAGGGGAAAGGGAGACCCAGTACTTC. Translated, it gives CSAWTGERETQYF.

This clonotype appeared a few times. This chain links TRBV7-6 with TRBJ2-7, with D unresolved. Germline CDR1 is SGHVS and CDR2 is FNYEAQ. CDR3 length: 14 residues. V was trimmed by 1 base and J by 0 bases, leaving 7 bases between them. The CDR3 region has the DNA TGTGCCAGCAGCTTAGTTACAGCCTCCTACGAGCAGTACTTC. This gives the protein CASSLVTASYEQYF.

This clonotype was found a few times. The rearrangement uses TRBV5-5 and TRBJ2-3; tentative D call: TRBD1 (6 bases). V lost 0 bases to trimming and J lost 6 bases, with 14 bases between them. The CDR3 runs 15 residues. The germline CDR1 and CDR2 sequences are SGHKS and YYEKEE (reference sequence). The CDR3 nucleotides are TGTGCCAGCAGCTTGGGGAACAGGGTTTGGGATACGCAGTATTTT. This codes for CASSLGNRVWDTQYF.

The chain employs TRBV12-3 or TRBV12-4 and TRBJ1-1; 7 bases align to TRBD1. The CDR3 is 14 amino acids. V dropped 4 bases and J dropped 1; count of bases not matched to a gene: 3. The CDR3 loop is CASSYRGANTEAFF. CDR3 nucleotides: TGTGCCAGCAGTTACAGGGGAGCGAACACTGAAGCTTTCTTT.

In this sample, this clonotype turned up a few times. J is TRBJ1-2 and V is TRBV5-6; D not certain. Germline CDR1 reads SGHDT; CDR2 reads YYEEEE. The CDR3 extends over 12 amino acids. Trimming took off 5 bases at V and 7 bases at J, with 12 bases between the two ends. Here the CDR3 DNA reads TGTGCCAGCAGGGCGGCTGCCGGTGGCTACACCTTC. Amino acids: CASRAAAGGYTF.

This clonotype has a handful of counts. This chain links TRBV20-1 with TRBJ1-5, with D possibly matching TRBD1 (5 bases). The CDR3 extends over 14 amino acids. Germline CDR1 DFQATT, CDR2 SNEGSKA (reference sequence). The V end was cut by 5 bases, the J end by 4 bases, with 15 bases between. CDR3 in DNA: TGCAGTGCTTTCCGAGGGGCGCCTAATCAGCCCCAGCATTTT. Translated: CSAFRGAPNQPQHF.

This clonotype has a handful of counts. This chain uses TRBV4-3 with TRBJ2-2; D gene ambiguous. Trimming left V 1 base short and J 1 base short, with 13 bases between. Germline CDR1 is LGHNA and CDR2 is YSLEER. This CDR3 comprises 17 residues. This CDR3 is CASSQVLRRGNTGELFF. CDR3 nucleotide sequence: TGCGCCAGCAGCCAAGTGTTGCGTCGTGGGAACACCGGGGAGCTGTTTTTT.

The chain carries TRBV5-1 and TRBJ1-1; no firm D call. The CDR3 has 15 residues. V dropped 4 bases and J dropped 0 bases, with 13 bases sitting between them. CDR1 and CDR2 from the germline V gene are SGHRS and YFSETQ. This CDR3 reads CASSLTRTVNTEAFF. The DNA for the CDR3 is TGCGCCAGCAGCCTTACCAGAACCGTGAACACTGAAGCTTTCTTT.

This clonotype was found a few times. The chain joins TRBV4-2 to TRBJ2-5; D is unresolved. CDR3 length: 14 amino acids. V lost 1 base, J lost 5 bases, and 11 bases lay in between. Germline V gene lookup returns CDR1 LGHNA and CDR2 YNFKEQ. The CDR3 loop reads CASSQGGPTETQYF. CDR3 nucleotides: TGTGCCAGCAGCCAAGGAGGTCCCACCGAGACCCAGTACTTC.

This clonotype was seen many times. V gene TRBV15 combines with J gene TRBJ2-1, with D possibly being TRBD2 (6 bases). The V end lost 0 bases, the J end lost 5 bases, and 11 bases lay between the germline ends. This CDR3 is 15 amino acids long. Germline CDR1 is LNHNV and CDR2 is YYDKDF (reference sequence). This CDR3 is CATSRDTGENNEQFF. CDR3 in DNA: TGTGCCACCAGCAGAGATACGGGGGAGAACAATGAGCAGTTCTTC.

This clonotype was detected only a few times. The rearrangement joins TRBV12-3 or TRBV12-4 to TRBJ1-4, with D uncertain. The CDR3 is made up of 11 amino acids. With 6 bases removed from V and 8 bases from J, the gap between germline ends came to 7 bases. The CDR3 loop reads CASRGWEKLFF. The CDR3 DNA reads TGTGCCAGCAGGGGGTGGGAAAAACTGTTTTTT.

The chain carries TRBV27 and TRBJ1-4; 8 bases map to TRBD1. With 1 base clipped from V and 7 bases from J, the junction kept 14 bases outside the gene matches. Germline loops: CDR1 MNHEY, CDR2 SMNVEV (reference sequence). CDR3 length: 18 amino acids. The CDR3 DNA sequence: TGTGCCAGCAGTTTATTGGGGGGTCCGCTCAGGGGGCGTGAAAAACTGTTTTTT. Translated, it gives CASSLLGGPLRGREKLFF.

The chain combines TRBV5-1 with TRBJ2-5, with D tentatively TRBD1 (5 bases). V was clipped by 4 bases and J by 1 base, with 11 bases between them. The CDR3 is 14 amino acids. CDR1 and CDR2 from the germline V gene are SGHRS and YFSETQ. The CDR3 DNA follows: TGCGCCAGCAGCACAGGACGGATCCAAGAGACCCAGTACTTC. It is translated as CASSTGRIQETQYF.